This is a list of T cell receptor beta chains from one sample in a study of OX40 agonist ivuxolimab in advanced cancers. The data were produced by immunoSEQ multiplex PCR, yet TCRdb's version contains in-frame clones alone and is incomplete. The sample shows around 79,000 clones, roughly 86% of them seen only once. Sample: CD4+ or CD8+ T cells sorted from blood, taken in a trial of the OX40 agonist ivuxolimab. The receptors stem from an adult with an advanced solid tumor such as melanoma, head and neck, liver or kidney cancer. The CDR3 runs from the conserved cysteine through the conserved F or W. Fields, in order: CDR3 length, J gene, clone size, V gene, D gene, CDR3 protein, CDR3 DNA. The D gene is left open where the match is weak. Clone size is shown for a subset of rows, as once, few, many or a class of expanded clone.

16 TRBJ2-1 . TRBV5-5 TRBD2 CASSRRTSGGFNEQFF TGTGCCAGCAGCCGGCGGACTAGCGGGGGGTTCAATGAGCAGTTCTTC
16 TRBJ1-1 few TRBV5-6 TRBD1 CASSSTPDRGITEAFF TGTGCCAGCAGCTCTACCCCGGACAGGGGGATCACTGAAGCTTTCTTT
14 TRBJ1-1 . TRBV10-3 . CAITLGTPNTEAFF TGTGCCATCACTCTGGGAACACCTAACACTGAAGCTTTCTTT
15 TRBJ1-2 . TRBV27 . CASSHTTGANYGYTF TGTGCCAGCAGCCATACGACAGGAGCTAACTATGGCTACACCTTC
16 TRBJ2-5 once TRBV9 TRBD2 CASSVAAGLVRETQYF TGTGCCAGCAGCGTAGCTGCAGGACTAGTTCGAGAGACCCAGTACTTC
16 TRBJ2-3 . TRBV11-3 TRBD1 CASSLTGGAGTDTQYF TGTGCCAGCAGTCTCACAGGGGGCGCGGGCACAGATACGCAGTATTTT
14 TRBJ2-7 few TRBV6-5 . CASSPEGKSYEQYF TGTGCCAGCAGTCCGGAGGGCAAGTCCTACGAGCAGTACTTC
15 TRBJ2-3 . TRBV6-4 TRBD1 CASSETGGANSRQYF TGTGCCAGCAGTGAGACAGGGGGCGCGAATAGTAGGCAGTATTTT
14 TRBJ2-2 . TRBV5-4 TRBD1 CASSLRTGPGELFF TGTGCCAGCAGCCTACGGACAGGGCCCGGGGAGCTGTTTTTT
15 TRBJ2-7 . TRBV18 . CASSPTTDSPYEQYF TGTGCCAGCTCACCAACGACTGACAGCCCCTACGAGCAGTACTTC
15 TRBJ1-1 once TRBV6-1 . CASSARQTLNTEAFF TGTGCCAGCAGTGCTCGACAGACCCTCAACACTGAAGCTTTCTTT
12 TRBJ1-2 . TRBV6-5 . CASSSRGLGYTF TGTGCCAGCAGTTCCAGGGGATTGGGCTACACCTTC
13 TRBJ2-7 . TRBV21-1 . CASSEAGERELYF TGTGCCAGCAGCGAAGCGGGGGAACGGGAGTTGTACTTC
16 TRBJ1-4 . TRBV6-1 . CASSEAARATNEKLFF TGTGCCAGCAGTGAGGCAGCGAGAGCAACTAATGAAAAACTGTTTTTT
15 TRBJ1-2 . TRBV19 TRBD1 CASTSPGTGNYGYTF TGTGCCAGTACTAGTCCCGGGACAGGGAACTATGGCTACACCTTC
15 TRBJ2-5 . TRBV14 TRBD2 CASSQISGSQETQYF TGTGCCAGCAGCCAAATTAGCGGGAGCCAAGAGACCCAGTACTTC
14 TRBJ2-7 . TRBV25-1 . CASSEQGSGYEQYF TGTGCCAGCAGTGAACAGGGAAGTGGCTACGAGCAGTACTTC
13 TRBJ1-5 . TRBV19 . CASSSGRDQPQHF TGTGCCAGTAGTTCGGGACGCGATCAGCCCCAGCATTTT
14 TRBJ1-5 . TRBV5-5 TRBD1 CASSWDRADQPQHF TGTGCCAGCAGCTGGGACAGGGCCGATCAGCCCCAGCATTTT
11 TRBJ2-5 once TRBV28 . CASSLSKTQYF TGTGCCAGCAGTTTGAGCAAAACCCAGTACTTC
14 TRBJ1-2 . TRBV5-6 . CASSLGGGNYGYTF TGTGCCAGCAGCTTGGGCGGGGGGAACTATGGCTACACCTTC
12 TRBJ1-1 once TRBV7-9 . CASSLVEGGAFF TGTGCCAGCAGCTTAGTGGAAGGGGGAGCTTTCTTT
14 TRBJ2-1 . TRBV7-6 TRBD2 CASSLVTGGNEQFF TGTGCCAGCAGCTTAGTTACCGGGGGGAATGAGCAGTTCTTC
15 TRBJ1-4 . TRBV7-9 TRBD1 CASSLTGTALEKLFF TGTGCCAGCAGTTTGACCGGGACAGCCCTTGAAAAACTGTTTTTT
18 TRBJ2-2 once TRBV5-1 TRBD2 CASSLYVSGGLNTGELFF TGCGCCAGCAGCTTATACGTTAGCGGGGGGTTGAACACCGGGGAGCTGTTTTTT
13 TRBJ2-1 . TRBV2 . CASSERQVNEQFF TGTGCCAGCAGTGAGCGACAGGTCAATGAGCAGTTCTTC
15 TRBJ1-1 . TRBV27 . CASSLSVWGGTEAFF TGTGCCAGCAGTTTATCGGTGTGGGGAGGCACTGAAGCTTTCTTT
15 TRBJ2-7 . TRBV18 . CASSPYYRQSYEQYF TGTGCCAGCTCACCATATTACAGGCAGTCCTACGAGCAGTACTTC